This is a list of T cell receptor beta chains from one sample in a study of T-cell reconstitution after alpha-beta-depleted transplantation in children. TCRdb ran MiXCR on the PCR reads and lists one entry per CDR3 protein. The sample carries about 580,000 distinct CDR3 sequences, around 23% recorded once. This material consisted of PBMCs, mostly from graft donor cells, taken 360 days after TCRalphabeta/CD19-depleted stem cell transplant. The source of these receptors is a boy less than two years old who had a stem cell transplant for acute myeloid leukemia, so the T cells may come from the graft donor. Both conserved end residues are part of each CDR3. The order of the fields is clone size, V gene, D gene, J gene, CDR3 protein, CDR3 DNA. The D gene is left open where the match is weak. Size is stated for part of the rows, as once, few or many counts, or as a class when the clone is expanded.

abundance: NA
v_gene: TRBV14
d_gene: NA
j_gene: TRBJ2-5
CDR3aa: CASSHLIQETQYF
CDR3nt: TGTGCCAGCAGCCACTTGATCCAAGAGACCCAGTACTTC

abundance: NA
v_gene: TRBV6-1
d_gene: TRBD2
j_gene: TRBJ2-1
CDR3aa: CASTEMGLEGYEQFF
CDR3nt: TGTGCCAGCACCGAAATGGGACTAGAAGGGTATGAGCAGTTCTTC

abundance: few
v_gene: TRBV7-9
d_gene: NA
j_gene: TRBJ2-7
CDR3aa: CASSPGPGLDYEQYF
CDR3nt: TGTGCCAGCAGCCCAGGACCTGGTCTGGACTACGAGCAGTACTTC

abundance: NA
v_gene: TRBV5-1
d_gene: NA
j_gene: TRBJ2-2
CDR3aa: CASSLNAGTQRFGELFF
CDR3nt: TGCGCCAGCAGCTTGAACGCGGGGACCCAGCGGTTCGGGGAGCTGTTTTTT

abundance: NA
v_gene: TRBV19
d_gene: NA
j_gene: TRBJ1-5
CDR3aa: CASSIDGYHRGQPQHF
CDR3nt: TGTGCCAGTAGTATCGATGGTTATCATCGCGGTCAGCCCCAGCATTTT

abundance: NA
v_gene: TRBV5-6
d_gene: NA
j_gene: TRBJ2-3
CDR3aa: CASSTTGTASTDTQYF
CDR3nt: TGTGCCAGCAGCACGACCGGGACGGCGAGCACAGATACGCAGTATTTT

abundance: few
v_gene: TRBV12-3/TRBV12-4
d_gene: NA
j_gene: TRBJ2-3
CDR3aa: CASTKTGGGRTDTQYF
CDR3nt: TGTGCCAGCACCAAAACCGGCGGCGGGCGCACAGATACGCAGTATTTT

abundance: NA
v_gene: TRBV24-1
d_gene: NA
j_gene: TRBJ2-1
CDR3aa: CATSAPGDNNEQFF
CDR3nt: TGTGCCACCAGTGCCCCCGGGGACAATAATGAGCAGTTCTTC

abundance: NA
v_gene: TRBV4-3
d_gene: TRBD1
j_gene: TRBJ2-2
CDR3aa: CASSQGGTGATGELFF
CDR3nt: TGCGCCAGCAGCCAAGGAGGGACAGGGGCGACCGGGGAGCTGTTTTTT

abundance: many
v_gene: TRBV30
d_gene: NA
j_gene: TRBJ1-5
CDR3aa: CAWSVDSYSNQPQHF
CDR3nt: TGTGCCTGGAGTGTAGACAGCTATAGCAATCAGCCCCAGCATTTT

abundance: many
v_gene: TRBV20-1
d_gene: NA
j_gene: TRBJ2-5
CDR3aa: CSASAARETQYF
CDR3nt: TGCAGTGCTAGTGCCGCCCGAGAGACCCAGTACTTC

abundance: few
v_gene: TRBV15
d_gene: NA
j_gene: TRBJ1-5
CDR3aa: CATSWDNNQPQHF
CDR3nt: TGTGCCACCAGCTGGGACAACAATCAGCCCCAGCATTTT

abundance: many
v_gene: TRBV9
d_gene: TRBD1
j_gene: TRBJ2-1
CDR3aa: CASSWTGGHEQFF
CDR3nt: TGTGCCAGCAGCTGGACAGGCGGGCATGAGCAGTTCTTC

abundance: NA
v_gene: TRBV4-1
d_gene: TRBD2
j_gene: TRBJ2-1
CDR3aa: CASSQDHFGGAYEQFF
CDR3nt: TGCGCCAGCAGCCAAGATCATTTCGGGGGGGCCTATGAGCAGTTCTTC

abundance: NA
v_gene: TRBV6-5
d_gene: TRBD1
j_gene: TRBJ2-2
CDR3aa: CASSWDRSGLSSVRELFF
CDR3nt: TGTGCCAGCAGTTGGGACAGGAGCGGCCTCTCTTCTGTCCGGGAGCTGTTTTTT

abundance: NA
v_gene: TRBV11-2
d_gene: NA
j_gene: TRBJ1-1
CDR3aa: CASSLVQGHENTEAFF
CDR3nt: TGTGCCAGCAGCTTAGTGCAGGGGCACGAGAACACTGAAGCTTTCTTT

abundance: many
v_gene: TRBV30
d_gene: NA
j_gene: TRBJ2-7
CDR3aa: CAWSVSPYEQYF
CDR3nt: TGTGCCTGGAGTGTATCTCCCTACGAGCAGTACTTC

abundance: many
v_gene: TRBV6-1
d_gene: TRBD2
j_gene: TRBJ2-2
CDR3aa: CASKGLENTGELFF
CDR3nt: TGTGCCAGCAAGGGACTAGAGAACACCGGGGAGCTGTTTTTT

abundance: NA
v_gene: TRBV20-1
d_gene: NA
j_gene: TRBJ1-1
CDR3aa: CSAYGGSIKAFF
CDR3nt: TGCAGTGCTTACGGAGGGTCCATTAAAGCTTTCTTT

abundance: NA
v_gene: TRBV4-1
d_gene: NA
j_gene: TRBJ1-1
CDR3aa: CASSLGTFGNTEAFF
CDR3nt: TGCGCCAGCAGCCTGGGGACGTTCGGTAACACTGAAGCTTTCTTT